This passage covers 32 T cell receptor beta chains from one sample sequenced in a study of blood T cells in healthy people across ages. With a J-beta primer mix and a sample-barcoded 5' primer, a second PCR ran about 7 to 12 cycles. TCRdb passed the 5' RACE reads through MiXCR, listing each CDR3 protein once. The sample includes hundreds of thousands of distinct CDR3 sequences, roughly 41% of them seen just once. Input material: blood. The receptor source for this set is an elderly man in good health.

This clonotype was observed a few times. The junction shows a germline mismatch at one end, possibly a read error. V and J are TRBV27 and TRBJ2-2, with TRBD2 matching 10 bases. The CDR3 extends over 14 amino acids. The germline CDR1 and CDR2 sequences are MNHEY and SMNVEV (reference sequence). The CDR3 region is CASGGLAKTGELFF. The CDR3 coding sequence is TGTGCCAGCGGGGGACTAGCGAAAACCGGGGAGCTGTTTTTT.

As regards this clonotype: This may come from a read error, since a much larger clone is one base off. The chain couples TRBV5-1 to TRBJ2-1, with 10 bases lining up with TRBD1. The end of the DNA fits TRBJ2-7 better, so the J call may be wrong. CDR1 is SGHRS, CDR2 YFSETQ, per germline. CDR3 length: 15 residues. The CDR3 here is CASSLVTGGSNEQYF. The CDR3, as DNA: TGCGCCAGCAGCTTGGTGACAGGGGGCTCGAATGAGCAGTACTTC.

In nucleotides, the CDR3 is TGTGCCAGCACCCGGGGGGGTGAGCAGTTCTTC. This codes for CASTRGGEQFF. This chain links TRBV12-3 or TRBV12-4 with TRBJ2-1; TRBD2 matches 8 bases. Trimming took 7 bases from V and 9 from J; bases not matched to a gene: 2. There are 11 residues in the CDR3.

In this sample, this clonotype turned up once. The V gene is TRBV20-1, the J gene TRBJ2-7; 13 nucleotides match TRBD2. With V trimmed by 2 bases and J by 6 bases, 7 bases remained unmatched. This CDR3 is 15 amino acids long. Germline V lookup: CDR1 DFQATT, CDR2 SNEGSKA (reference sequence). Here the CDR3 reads CSARKTSGGMSEQYF. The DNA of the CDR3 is TGCAGTGCTAGAAAGACTAGCGGGGGGATGTCCGAGCAGTACTTC.

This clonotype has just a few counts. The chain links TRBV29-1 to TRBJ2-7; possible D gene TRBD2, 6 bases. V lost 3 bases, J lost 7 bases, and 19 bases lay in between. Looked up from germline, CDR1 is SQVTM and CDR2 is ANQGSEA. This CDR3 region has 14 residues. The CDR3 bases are TGCAGCGTTGACGCGCGGGGAGATCGGGGTGAGCAGTACTTC. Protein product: CSVDARGDRGEQYF.

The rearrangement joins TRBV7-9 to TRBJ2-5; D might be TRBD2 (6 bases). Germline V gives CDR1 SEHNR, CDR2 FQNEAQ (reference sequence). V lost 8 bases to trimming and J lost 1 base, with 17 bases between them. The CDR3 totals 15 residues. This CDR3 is CASSRGSGLQETQYF. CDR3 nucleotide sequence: TGTGCCAGCTCCCGGGGGAGCGGTCTCCAAGAGACCCAGTACTTC.

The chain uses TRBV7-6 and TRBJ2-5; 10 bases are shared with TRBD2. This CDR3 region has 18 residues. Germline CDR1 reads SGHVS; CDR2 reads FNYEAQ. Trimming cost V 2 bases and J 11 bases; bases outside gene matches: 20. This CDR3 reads CASSLPGASGGLSNEQYF. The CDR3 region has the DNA TGTGCCAGCAGCTTACCCGGGGCTAGCGGGGGTTTGAGCAATGAGCAGTACTTC.

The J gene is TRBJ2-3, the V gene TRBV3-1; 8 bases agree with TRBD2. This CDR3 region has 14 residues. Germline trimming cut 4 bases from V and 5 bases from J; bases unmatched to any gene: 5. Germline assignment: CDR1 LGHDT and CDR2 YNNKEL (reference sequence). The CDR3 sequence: CASSPGLAGDTQYF. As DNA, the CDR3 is TGTGCCAGCAGCCCAGGACTAGCTGGAGATACGCAGTATTTT.

The CDR3 loop reads CASSFGPEIAKNIQYF. DNA of the CDR3: TGTGCCAGCAGTTTCGGACCCGAAATAGCCAAAAACATTCAGTACTTC. The rearrangement uses TRBV28 and TRBJ2-4; no reliable D call. Per germline, CDR1 MDHEN and CDR2 SYDVKM. The V end lost 3 bases, the J end lost 0 bases, and 12 bases lay between the germline ends. The CDR3 has 16 amino acids.

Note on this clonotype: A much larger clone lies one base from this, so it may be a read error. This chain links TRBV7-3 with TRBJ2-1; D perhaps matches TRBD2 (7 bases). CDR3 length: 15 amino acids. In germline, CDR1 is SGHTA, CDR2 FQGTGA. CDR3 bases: TGTGCCAGCAGCTCGGGGGGCCAAGCTTACAGTGAGCAGTTCTTC. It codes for CASSSGGQAYSEQFF. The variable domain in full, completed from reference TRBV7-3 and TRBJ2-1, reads GAGVSQTPSNKVTEKGKYVELRCDPISGHTALYWYRQSLGQGPEFLIYFQGTGAADDSGLPNDRFFAVRPEGSVSTLKIQRTERGDSAVYLCASSSGGQAYSEQFFGPGTRLTVL.

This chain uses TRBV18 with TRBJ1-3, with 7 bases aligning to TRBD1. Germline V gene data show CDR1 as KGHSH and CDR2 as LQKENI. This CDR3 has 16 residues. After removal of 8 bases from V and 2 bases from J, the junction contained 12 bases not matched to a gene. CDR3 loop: CASEHQGGTAGNTIYF. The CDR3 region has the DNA TGTGCCAGCGAACACCAGGGGGGAACAGCTGGAAACACCATATATTTT.

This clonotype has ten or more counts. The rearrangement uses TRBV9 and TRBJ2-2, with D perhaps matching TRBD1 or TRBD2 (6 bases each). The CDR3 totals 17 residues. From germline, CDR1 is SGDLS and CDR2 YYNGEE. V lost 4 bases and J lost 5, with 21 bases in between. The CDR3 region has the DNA TGTGCCAGCAGCCCCAATGGAGGAGGGGGGTTAACCGGGGAGCTGTTTTTT. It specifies CASSPNGGGGLTGELFF.

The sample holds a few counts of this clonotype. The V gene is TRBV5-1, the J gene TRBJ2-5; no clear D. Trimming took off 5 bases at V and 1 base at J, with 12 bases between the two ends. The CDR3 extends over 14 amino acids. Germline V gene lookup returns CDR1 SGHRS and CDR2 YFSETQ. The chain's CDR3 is CASRVRSFQETQYF. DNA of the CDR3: TGCGCCAGCAGGGTCCGGAGTTTCCAAGAGACCCAGTACTTC.

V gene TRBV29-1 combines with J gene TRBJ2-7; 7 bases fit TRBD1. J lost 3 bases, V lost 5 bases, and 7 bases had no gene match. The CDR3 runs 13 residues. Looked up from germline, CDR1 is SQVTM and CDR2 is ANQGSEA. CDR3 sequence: CSVRQGTNYEQYF. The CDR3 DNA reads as TGCAGCGTTCGACAGGGTACGAACTACGAGCAGTACTTC.

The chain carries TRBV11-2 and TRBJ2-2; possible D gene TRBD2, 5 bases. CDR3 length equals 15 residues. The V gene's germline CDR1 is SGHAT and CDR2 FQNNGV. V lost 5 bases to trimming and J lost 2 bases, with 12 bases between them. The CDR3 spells CASSVLGLNTGELFF. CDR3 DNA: TGTGCCAGCAGCGTCCTCGGACTTAACACCGGGGAGCTGTTTTTT.

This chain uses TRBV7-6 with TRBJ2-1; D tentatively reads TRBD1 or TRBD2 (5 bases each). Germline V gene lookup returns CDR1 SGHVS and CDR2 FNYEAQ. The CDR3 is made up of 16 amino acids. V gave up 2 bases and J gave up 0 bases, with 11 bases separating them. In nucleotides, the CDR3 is TGTGCCAGCAGCTTAACCGGGACCTTCTCCTACAATGAGCAGTTCTTC. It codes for CASSLTGTFSYNEQFF.

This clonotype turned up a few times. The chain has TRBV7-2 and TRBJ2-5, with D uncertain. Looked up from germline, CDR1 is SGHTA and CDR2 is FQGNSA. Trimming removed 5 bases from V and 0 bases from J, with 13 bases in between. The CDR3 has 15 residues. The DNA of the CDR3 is TGTGCCAGCAGCCAATCAGGACGGGACCAAGAGACCCAGTACTTC. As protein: CASSQSGRDQETQYF.

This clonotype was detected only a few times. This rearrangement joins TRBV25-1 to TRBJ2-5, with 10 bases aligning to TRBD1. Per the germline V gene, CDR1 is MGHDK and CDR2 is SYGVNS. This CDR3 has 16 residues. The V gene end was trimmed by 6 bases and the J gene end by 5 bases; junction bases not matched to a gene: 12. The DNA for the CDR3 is TGTGCCAGCAGCCTATCGGGACAGGGGCACGTGGAGACCCAGTACTTC. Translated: CASSLSGQGHVETQYF.

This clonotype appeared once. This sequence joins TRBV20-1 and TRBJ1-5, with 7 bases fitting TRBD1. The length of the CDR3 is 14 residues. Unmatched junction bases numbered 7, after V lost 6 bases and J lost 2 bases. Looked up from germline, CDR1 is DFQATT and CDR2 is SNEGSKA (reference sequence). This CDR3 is CSAQPTGGNQPQHF. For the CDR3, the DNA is TGCAGTGCCCAACCCACAGGGGGCAATCAGCCCCAGCATTTT.

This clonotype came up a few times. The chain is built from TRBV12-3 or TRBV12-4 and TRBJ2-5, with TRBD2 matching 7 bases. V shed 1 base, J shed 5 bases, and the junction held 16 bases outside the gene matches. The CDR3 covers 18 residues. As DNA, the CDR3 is TGTGCCAGCAGTTTAGGGAACCAGCGGGGCTCCCGAAGGGAGACCCAGTACTTC. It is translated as CASSLGNQRGSRRETQYF.

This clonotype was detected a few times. CDR3 DNA: TGCGCCAGCAGCCAAGTCGAGGGTCTTGGCTACACCTTC. Translated: CASSQVEGLGYTF. V gene TRBV4-3 combines with J gene TRBJ1-2; D gene ambiguous. Germline V gene data show CDR1 as LGHNA and CDR2 as YSLEER. This CDR3 region has 13 residues. V lost 1 base, J lost 7 bases, and 10 bases lay in between.

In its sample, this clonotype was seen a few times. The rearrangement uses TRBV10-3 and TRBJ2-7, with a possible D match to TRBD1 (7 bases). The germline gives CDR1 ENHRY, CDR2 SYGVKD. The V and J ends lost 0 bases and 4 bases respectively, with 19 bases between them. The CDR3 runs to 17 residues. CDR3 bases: TGTGCCATCAGTGAGTCGTTGGGCAGGGGGACTTTATACGAGCAGTACTTC. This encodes CAISESLGRGTLYEQYF.

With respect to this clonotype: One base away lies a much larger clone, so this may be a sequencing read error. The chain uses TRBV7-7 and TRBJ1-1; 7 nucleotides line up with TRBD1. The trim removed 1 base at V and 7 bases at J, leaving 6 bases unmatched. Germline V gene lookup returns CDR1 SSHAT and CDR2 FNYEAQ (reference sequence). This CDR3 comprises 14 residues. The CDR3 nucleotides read TGTGCCAGCAGCTTAGATCCAGGGGGGAGTGAAGCTTTCTTT. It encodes CASSLDPGGSEAFF. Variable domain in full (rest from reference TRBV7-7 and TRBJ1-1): GAGVSQSPRYKVTKRGQDVTLRCDPISSHATLYWYQQALGQGPEFLTYFNYEAQPDKSGLPSDRFSAERPEGSISTLTIQRTEQRDSAMYRCASSLDPGGSEAFFGQGTRLTVV.

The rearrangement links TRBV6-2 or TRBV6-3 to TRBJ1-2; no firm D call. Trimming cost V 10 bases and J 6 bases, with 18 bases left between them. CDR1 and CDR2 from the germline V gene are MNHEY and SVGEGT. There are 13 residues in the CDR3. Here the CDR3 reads CAIRVGEDHGYTF. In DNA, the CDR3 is TGTGCCATCAGAGTTGGGGAAGACCATGGCTACACCTTC.

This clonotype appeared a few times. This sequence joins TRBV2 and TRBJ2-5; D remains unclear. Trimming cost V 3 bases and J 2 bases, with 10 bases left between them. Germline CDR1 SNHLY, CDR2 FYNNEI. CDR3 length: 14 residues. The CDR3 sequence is CASSDGPLQETQYF. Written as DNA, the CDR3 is TGTGCCAGCAGTGACGGTCCTTTACAAGAGACCCAGTACTTC.

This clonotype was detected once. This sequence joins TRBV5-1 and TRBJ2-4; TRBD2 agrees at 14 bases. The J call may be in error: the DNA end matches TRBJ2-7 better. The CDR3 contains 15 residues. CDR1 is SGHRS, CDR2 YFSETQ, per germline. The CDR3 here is CASSHGTSGSDEQYF. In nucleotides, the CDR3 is TGCGCCAGCAGCCACGGGACTAGCGGGAGTGACGAGCAGTACTTC.

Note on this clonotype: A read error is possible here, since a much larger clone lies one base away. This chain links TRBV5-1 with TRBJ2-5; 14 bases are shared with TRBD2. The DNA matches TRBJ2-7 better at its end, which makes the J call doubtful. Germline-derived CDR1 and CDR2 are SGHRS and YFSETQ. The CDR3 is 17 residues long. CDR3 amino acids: CASSWSRTSGGTCEQYF. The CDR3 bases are TGCGCCAGCAGCTGGTCGAGGACTAGCGGGGGGACCTGCGAGCAGTACTTC.

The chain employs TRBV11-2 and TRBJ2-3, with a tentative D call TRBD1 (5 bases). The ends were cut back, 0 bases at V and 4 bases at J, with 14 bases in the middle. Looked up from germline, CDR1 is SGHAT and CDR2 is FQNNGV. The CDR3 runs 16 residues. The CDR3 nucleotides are TGTGCCAGCAGCTTAGATCGCAGCAGGGTGGCAGATACGCAGTATTTT. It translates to CASSLDRSRVADTQYF.

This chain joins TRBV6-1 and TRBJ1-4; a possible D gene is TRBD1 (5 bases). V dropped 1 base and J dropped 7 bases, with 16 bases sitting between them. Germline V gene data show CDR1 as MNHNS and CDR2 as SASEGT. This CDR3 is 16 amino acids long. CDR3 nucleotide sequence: TGTGCCAGCAGTGAAGAGGTTGGGGGAGCTAGTGAAAAACTGTTTTTT. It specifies CASSEEVGGASEKLFF.

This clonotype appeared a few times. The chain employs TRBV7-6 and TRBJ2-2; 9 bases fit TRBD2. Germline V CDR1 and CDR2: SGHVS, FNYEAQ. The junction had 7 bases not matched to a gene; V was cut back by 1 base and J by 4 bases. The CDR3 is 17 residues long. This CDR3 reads CASSLGVSGSGTGELFF. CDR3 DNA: TGTGCCAGCAGCTTAGGGGTTAGCGGGAGTGGCACCGGGGAGCTGTTTTTT. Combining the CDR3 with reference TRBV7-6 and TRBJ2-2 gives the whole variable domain GAGVSQSPRYKVTKRGQDVALRCDPISGHVSLYWYRQALGQGPEFLTYFNYEAQQDKSGLPNDRFSAERPEGSISTLTIQRTEQRDSAMYRCASSLGVSGSGTGELFFGEGSRLTVL.

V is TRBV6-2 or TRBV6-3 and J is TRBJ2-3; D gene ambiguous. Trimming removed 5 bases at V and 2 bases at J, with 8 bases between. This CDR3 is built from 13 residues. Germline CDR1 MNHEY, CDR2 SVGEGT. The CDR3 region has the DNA TGTGCCAGCAGTAGACAAGCCACAGATACGCAGTATTTT. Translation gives CASSRQATDTQYF.

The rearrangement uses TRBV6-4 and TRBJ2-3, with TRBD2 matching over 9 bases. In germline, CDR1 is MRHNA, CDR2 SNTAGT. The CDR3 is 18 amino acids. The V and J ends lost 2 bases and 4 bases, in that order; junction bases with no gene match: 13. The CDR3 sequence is CASSDPSEAGGYSDTQYF. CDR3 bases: TGTGCCAGCAGTGACCCGAGTGAGGCGGGAGGGTACTCAGATACGCAGTATTTT.